Listed here is a single T cell receptor beta chain. This clonotype ranks as medium-sized (0.01 to 0.1%) by frequency alone, as no count is recorded. Its antigen is not yet known. The entry originates in a study of CXCR3-negative and CXCR3-positive naive CD8 T cells (dated by TCRdb to the late 2010s). Regarding the study in general: In total, about 135 million TRB reads were obtained, which works out to roughly 1.5 +/- 0.3 million reads per library. Diversity and physicochemical repertoire analyses covered around 10 donors pooled from two independent experiments. The TRBV-TRBJ cluster analysis covered naive subsets from five or six donors and memory cells from 3 donors. Findings and caveats that apply to the study as a whole: Because surface CD5, which is linked to self-reactivity in mice, was comparable between the naive subsets, TCR interaction strength was also inferred from TRB CDR3 physicochemical properties. Because CXCR3 expression was partially decreased after cryopreservation, freshly isolated PBMCs were used for most assays. Comparably high repertoire diversity was found in both naive subsets, whereas much lower repertoire diversity was found in memory CD8+ T cells. TRB CDR3s from CXCR3-positive naive cells showed higher hydrophobicity (lower Kidera factor 4), lower energy, and higher strength and volume indices than CXCR3-negative naive cells. TRBV-TRBJ usage was similar between naive CXCR3-negative and CXCR3-positive cells from the same donor, while memory cells showed distinct patterns.

The CDR3 has 15 amino acids, counting the end cysteine and phenylalanine. DNA is not on record. CDR1 LNHNV and CDR2 YYDKDF are derived from the germline V gene (reference sequence). For each CD8+ T cell subset, flow sorting was done in triplicate, and 300,000 or so cells per subset went directly into RLT lysis buffer. To keep memory contaminants out, a stringent definition of naive CD8+ T cells was applied: CD45RO-CCR7+CD27+CD95-. Peripheral blood mononuclear cells were isolated from buffy coats using standard density gradient centrifugation. A FACSAria III was used to flow-sort naive CD8+ T cells into CXCR3-negative and CXCR3-positive populations. Total RNA was extracted from sorted cells with an RNeasy Mini Kit. TCRdb records NextSeq 550 as the sequencer. The Human TCR Profiling Kit (MiLaboratory) was used to prepare UMI-labeled 5' RACE TRB cDNA libraries. cDNA synthesis used the entire amount of extracted RNA, and PCR amplification then used the entire amount of cDNA produced. Libraries were prepared in parallel using an identical number of PCR cycles. As for how the authors treated the data: With a requirement of at least two reads per UMI, MIGEC and MiXCR extracted about 52,000 +/- 9,100 unique UMI-labeled TRB cDNA molecules per library. On average, approximately 40,000 +/- 10,000 functional in-frame TRB CDR3 nucleotide clonotypes lacking stop codons were found per library. After downsampling to 5000 UMI-labeled TRB molecules per sample, diversity metrics, including normalized Shannon-Wiener and Chao1, were computed in VDJtools. For the central five CDR3 residues, VDJtools calculated physicochemical properties weighted by clonotype size, namely interaction energy, strength, volume and Kidera factor 4. TCRdb reprocessed the reads and assigns one entry to each CDR3 protein sequence, leaving out DNA. TCRdb assigned the V and J calls; the authors' analysis was not used. The table held for this sample gives around 8,400 distinct CDR3 sequences. The ten largest clones take up about 1.1% of the sample.

The rearrangement combines TRBV15 with TRBJ2-1; the D call from TCRdb, TRBD1, cannot be confirmed without DNA. This TCR was sampled from a human donor in good health. Some clones in this sample may be carry-over from other donors' samples. The sample comprised naive CXCR3- CD8+ T cells from blood. In light of the paper, this sample's cell subset or site label describes: CD45RO-CCR7+CD27+CD95- naive CD8+ T cells lacking CXCR3 (TNR3-). The CDR3 protein is CATSRDRGGYNEQFF.